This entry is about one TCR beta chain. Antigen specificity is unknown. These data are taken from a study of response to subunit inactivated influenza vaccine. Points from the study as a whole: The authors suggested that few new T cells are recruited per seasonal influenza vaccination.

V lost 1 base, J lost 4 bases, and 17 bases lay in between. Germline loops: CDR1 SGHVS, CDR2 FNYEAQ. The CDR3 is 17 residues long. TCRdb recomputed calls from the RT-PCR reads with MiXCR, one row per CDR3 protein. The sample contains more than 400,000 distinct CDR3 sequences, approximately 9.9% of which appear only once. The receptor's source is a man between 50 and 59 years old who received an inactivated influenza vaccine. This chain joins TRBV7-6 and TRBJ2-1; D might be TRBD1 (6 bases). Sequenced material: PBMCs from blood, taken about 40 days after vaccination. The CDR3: CASSLGPRTANYNEQFF. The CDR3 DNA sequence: TGTGCCAGCAGCTTAGGCCCACGGACAGCGAATTACAATGAGCAGTTCTTC.